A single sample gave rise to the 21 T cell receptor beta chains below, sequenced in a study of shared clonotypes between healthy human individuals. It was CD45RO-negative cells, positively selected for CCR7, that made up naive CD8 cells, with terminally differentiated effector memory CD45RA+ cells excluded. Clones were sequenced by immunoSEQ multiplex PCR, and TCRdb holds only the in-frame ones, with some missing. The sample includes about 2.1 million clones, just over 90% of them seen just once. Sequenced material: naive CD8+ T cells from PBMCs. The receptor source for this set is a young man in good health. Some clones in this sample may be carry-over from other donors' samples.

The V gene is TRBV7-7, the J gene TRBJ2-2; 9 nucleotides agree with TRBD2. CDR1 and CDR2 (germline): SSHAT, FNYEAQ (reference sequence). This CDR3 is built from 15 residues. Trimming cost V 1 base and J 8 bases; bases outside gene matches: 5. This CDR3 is CASSLVAGASGELFF. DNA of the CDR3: TGTGCCAGCAGCTTAGTAGCGGGAGCGTCGGGGGAGCTGTTTTTT. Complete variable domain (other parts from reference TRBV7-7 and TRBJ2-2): GAGVSQSPRYKVTKRGQDVTLRCDPISSHATLYWYQQALGQGPEFLTYFNYEAQPDKSGLPSDRFSAERPEGSISTLTIQRTEQRDSAMYRCASSLVAGASGELFFGEGSRLTVL.

CDR3 DNA sequence: TGTGCCAGCGGGGGTAGGGGCACTGAAGCTTTCTTT. It codes for CASGGRGTEAFF. The chain has TRBV2 and TRBJ1-1, with D perhaps TRBD1 (5 bases). CDR1 and CDR2 from the germline V gene are SNHLY and FYNNEI. The CDR3 loop spans 12 amino acids. The V end was cut by 8 bases, the J end by 4 bases, with 11 bases between.

CDR3 sequence (DNA): TGTGCCAGCAGCCTGGGATCAGGTTCCGAGCAGTACTTC. Amino acids: CASSLGSGSEQYF. The rearrangement joins TRBV6-4 to TRBJ2-7, with D uncertain. V lost 6 bases to trimming and J lost 6 bases, with 15 bases between them. This CDR3 has 13 amino acids. Per germline, CDR1 MRHNA and CDR2 SNTAGT.

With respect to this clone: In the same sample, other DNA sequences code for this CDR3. The CDR3 loop reads CASSHGTSGQETQYF. DNA for the CDR3: TGCGCCAGCAGCCACGGGACTAGCGGGCAAGAGACCCAGTACTTC. V gene TRBV4-3 combines with J gene TRBJ2-5; 12 bases map to TRBD2. CDR1 is LGHNA, CDR2 YSLEER, per germline. With V trimmed by 3 bases and J by 2 bases, 1 base remained unmatched. The CDR3 runs to 15 residues.

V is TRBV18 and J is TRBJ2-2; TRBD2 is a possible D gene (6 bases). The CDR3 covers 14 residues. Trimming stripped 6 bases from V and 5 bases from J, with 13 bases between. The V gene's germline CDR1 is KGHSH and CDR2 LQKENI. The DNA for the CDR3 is TGTGCCAGCTCCGGAGGGCCTAGAACCGGGGAGCTGTTTTTT. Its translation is CASSGGPRTGELFF.

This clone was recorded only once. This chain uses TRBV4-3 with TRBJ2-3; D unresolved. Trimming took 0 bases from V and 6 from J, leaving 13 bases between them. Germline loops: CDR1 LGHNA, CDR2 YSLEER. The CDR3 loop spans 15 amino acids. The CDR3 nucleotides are TGCGCCAGCAGCCAAGATGGTGACCGTACGGATACGCAGTATTTT. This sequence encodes CASSQDGDRTDTQYF.

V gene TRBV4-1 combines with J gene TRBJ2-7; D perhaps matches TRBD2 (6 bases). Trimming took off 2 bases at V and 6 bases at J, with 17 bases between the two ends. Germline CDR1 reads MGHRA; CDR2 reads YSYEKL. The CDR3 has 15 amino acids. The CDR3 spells CASSQWRGEASEQYF. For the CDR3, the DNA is TGCGCCAGCAGCCAATGGAGGGGTGAAGCTTCCGAGCAGTACTTC.

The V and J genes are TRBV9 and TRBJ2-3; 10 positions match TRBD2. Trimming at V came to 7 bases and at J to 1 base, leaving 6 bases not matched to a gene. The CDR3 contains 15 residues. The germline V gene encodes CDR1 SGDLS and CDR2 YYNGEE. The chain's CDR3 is CASASGREGTDTQYF. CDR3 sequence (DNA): TGTGCCAGCGCCAGCGGGAGGGAAGGCACAGATACGCAGTATTTT.

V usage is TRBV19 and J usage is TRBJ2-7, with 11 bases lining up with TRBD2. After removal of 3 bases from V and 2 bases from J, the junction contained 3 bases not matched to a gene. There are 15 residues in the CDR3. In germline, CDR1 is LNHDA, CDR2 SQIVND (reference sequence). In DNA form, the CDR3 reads TGTGCCAGTAGTATGCCGGGACTAGCGGCCTACGAGCAGTACTTC. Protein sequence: CASSMPGLAAYEQYF.

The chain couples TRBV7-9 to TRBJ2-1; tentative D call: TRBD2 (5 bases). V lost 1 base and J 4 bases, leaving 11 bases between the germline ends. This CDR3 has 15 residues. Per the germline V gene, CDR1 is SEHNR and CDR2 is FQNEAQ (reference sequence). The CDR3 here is CASSLVIALYNEQFF. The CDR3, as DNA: TGTGCCAGCAGCTTAGTAATAGCGTTATACAATGAGCAGTTCTTC.

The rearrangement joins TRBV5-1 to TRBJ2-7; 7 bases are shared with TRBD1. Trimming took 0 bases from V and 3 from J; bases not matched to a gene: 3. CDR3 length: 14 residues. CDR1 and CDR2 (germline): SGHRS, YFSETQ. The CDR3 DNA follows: TGCGCCAGCAGCTTGGGAGGGGGCCACTACGAGCAGTACTTC. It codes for CASSLGGGHYEQYF.

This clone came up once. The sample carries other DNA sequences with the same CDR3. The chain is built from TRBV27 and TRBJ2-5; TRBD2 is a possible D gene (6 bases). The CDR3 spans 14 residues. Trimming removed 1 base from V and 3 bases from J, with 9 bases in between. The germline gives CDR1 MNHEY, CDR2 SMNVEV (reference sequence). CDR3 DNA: TGTGCCAGCAGTTTATTGTCGGGGGAAGAGACCCAGTACTTC. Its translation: CASSLLSGEETQYF.

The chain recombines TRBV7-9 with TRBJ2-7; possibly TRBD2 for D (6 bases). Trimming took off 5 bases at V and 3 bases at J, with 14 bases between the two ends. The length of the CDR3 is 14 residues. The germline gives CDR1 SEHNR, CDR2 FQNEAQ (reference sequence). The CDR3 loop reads CASSPKSTSYEQYF. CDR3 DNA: TGTGCCAGCAGCCCTAAATCGACTAGCTACGAGCAGTACTTC.

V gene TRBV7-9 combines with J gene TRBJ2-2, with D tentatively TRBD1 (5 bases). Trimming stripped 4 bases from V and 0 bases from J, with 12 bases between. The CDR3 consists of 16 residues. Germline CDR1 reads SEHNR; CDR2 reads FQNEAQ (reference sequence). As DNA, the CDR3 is TGTGCCAGCAGCTCACTGGACAAAGCGAACACCGGGGAGCTGTTTTTT. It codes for CASSSLDKANTGELFF.

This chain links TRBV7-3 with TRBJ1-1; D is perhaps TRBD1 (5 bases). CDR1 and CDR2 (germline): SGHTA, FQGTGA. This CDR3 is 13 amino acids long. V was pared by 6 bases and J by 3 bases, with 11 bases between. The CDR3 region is CASRSGGDTEAFF. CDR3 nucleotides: TGTGCCAGCAGGAGTGGGGGTGACACTGAAGCTTTCTTT.

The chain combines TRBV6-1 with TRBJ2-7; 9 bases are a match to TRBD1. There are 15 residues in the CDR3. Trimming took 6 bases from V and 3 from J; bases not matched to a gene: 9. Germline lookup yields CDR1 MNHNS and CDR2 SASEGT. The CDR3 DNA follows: TGTGCCAGCAGCAACACAGGGGGCATCCGCTACGAGCAGTACTTC. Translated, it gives CASSNTGGIRYEQYF.

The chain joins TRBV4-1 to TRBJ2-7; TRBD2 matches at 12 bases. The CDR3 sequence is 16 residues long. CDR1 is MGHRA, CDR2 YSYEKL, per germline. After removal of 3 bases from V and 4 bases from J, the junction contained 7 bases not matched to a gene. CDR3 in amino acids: CASSHASSGREYEQYF. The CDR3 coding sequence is TGCGCCAGCAGCCACGCCTCTAGCGGGAGGGAATACGAGCAGTACTTC.

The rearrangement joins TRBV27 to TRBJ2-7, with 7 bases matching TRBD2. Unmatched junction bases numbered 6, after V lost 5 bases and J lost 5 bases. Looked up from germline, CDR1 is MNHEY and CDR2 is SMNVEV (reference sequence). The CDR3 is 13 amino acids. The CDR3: CASSVRDYDEQYF. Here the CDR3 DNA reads TGTGCCAGCAGTGTCCGGGACTATGACGAGCAGTACTTC.

Here the CDR3 DNA reads TGCGCCAGCAGCCAAGAAGGGGCCTCCTCCATGCTGGATTATGAAAAACTGTTTTTT. Protein sequence: CASSQEGASSMLDYEKLFF. The chain carries TRBV4-3 and TRBJ1-4, with D perhaps TRBD1 (5 bases). CDR3 size: 19 residues. Germline CDR1 reads LGHNA; CDR2 reads YSLEER. Trimming stripped 0 bases from V and 6 bases from J, with 23 bases between.

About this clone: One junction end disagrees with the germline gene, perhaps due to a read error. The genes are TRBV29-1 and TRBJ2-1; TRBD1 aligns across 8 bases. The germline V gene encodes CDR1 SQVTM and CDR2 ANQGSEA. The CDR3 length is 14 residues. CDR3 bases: TGCAGCGTTGAAGATAGGACAGGGTACAGTGAGCAGTTCTTC. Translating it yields CSVEDRTGYSEQFF.

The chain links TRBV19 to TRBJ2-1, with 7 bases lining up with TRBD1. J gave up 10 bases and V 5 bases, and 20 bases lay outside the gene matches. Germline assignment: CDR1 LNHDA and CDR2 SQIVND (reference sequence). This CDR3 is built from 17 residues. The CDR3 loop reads CASSPNLRDSSTREQFF. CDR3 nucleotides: TGTGCCAGTAGTCCGAACCTCCGGGACAGCTCCACAAGGGAGCAGTTCTTC.